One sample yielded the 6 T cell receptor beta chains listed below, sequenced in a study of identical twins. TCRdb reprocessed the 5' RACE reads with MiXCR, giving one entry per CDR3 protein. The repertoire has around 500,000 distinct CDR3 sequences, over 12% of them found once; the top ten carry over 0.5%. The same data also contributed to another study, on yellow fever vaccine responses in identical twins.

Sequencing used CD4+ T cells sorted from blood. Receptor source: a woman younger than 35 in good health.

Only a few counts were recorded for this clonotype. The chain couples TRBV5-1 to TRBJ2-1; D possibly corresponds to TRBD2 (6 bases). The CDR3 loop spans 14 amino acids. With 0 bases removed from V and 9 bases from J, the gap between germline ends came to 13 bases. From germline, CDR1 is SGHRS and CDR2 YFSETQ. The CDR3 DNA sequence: TGCGCCAGCAGCTTGGCACGGGAGAATGTTGAGCAGTTCTTC. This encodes CASSLARENVEQFF.

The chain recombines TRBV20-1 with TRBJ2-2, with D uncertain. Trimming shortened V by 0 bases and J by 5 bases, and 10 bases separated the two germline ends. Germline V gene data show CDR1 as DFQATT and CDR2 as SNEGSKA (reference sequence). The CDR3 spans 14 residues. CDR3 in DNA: TGCAGTGCTAGAGATAGGCAGAAGACCGGGGAGCTGTTTTTT. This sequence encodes CSARDRQKTGELFF.

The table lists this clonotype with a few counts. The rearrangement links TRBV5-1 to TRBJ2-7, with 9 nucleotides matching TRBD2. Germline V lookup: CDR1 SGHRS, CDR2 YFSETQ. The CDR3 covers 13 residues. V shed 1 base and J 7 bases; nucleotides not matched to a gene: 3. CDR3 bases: TGCGCCAGCAGCTTGTATCTAGCGGGGGAGCAGTACTTC. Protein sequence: CASSLYLAGEQYF.

As DNA, the CDR3 is TGTGCCAGCAGTGGGGCTCGGCTCTCCGAGCAGTACTTC. Its protein is CASSGARLSEQYF. V usage is TRBV12-3 or TRBV12-4 and J usage is TRBJ2-7; D possibly corresponds to TRBD1 (5 bases). The CDR3 is made up of 13 amino acids. V shed 5 bases and J shed 6 bases, with 14 bases lying between them.

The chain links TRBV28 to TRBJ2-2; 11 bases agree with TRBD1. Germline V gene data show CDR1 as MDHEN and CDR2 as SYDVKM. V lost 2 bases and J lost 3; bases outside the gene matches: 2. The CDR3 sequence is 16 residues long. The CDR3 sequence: CASSLRGQGDTGELFF. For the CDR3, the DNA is TGTGCCAGCAGTTTAAGGGGACAGGGGGACACCGGGGAGCTGTTTTTT.

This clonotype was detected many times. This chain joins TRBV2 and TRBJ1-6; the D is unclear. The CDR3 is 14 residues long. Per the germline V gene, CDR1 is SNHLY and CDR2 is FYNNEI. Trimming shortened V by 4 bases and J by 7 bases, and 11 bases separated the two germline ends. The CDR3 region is CASSVPQTNSPLHF. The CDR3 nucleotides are TGTGCCAGCAGTGTCCCCCAGACAAATTCACCCCTCCACTTT. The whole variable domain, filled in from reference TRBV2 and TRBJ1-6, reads EPEVTQTPSHQVTQMGQEVILRCVPISNHLYFYWYRQILGQKVEFLVSFYNNEISEKSEIFDDQFSVERPDGSNFTLKIRSTKLEDSAMYFCASSVPQTNSPLHFGNGTRLTVT.